This TCR beta chain came from a study of blood T cell repertoires in COVID-19. Study-wide context: The study drew acute and convalescent COVID-19 samples from the United States, Italy and Spain.

The CDR3 spans 14 residues. Trimming left V 6 bases short and J 0 bases short, with 11 bases between. Per the germline V gene, CDR1 is SGDLS and CDR2 is YYNGEE. In the original analysis: Counts of nucleated cells, estimated from reference gene primer amplification, were obtained. Here immunoSEQ multiplex PCR was the method, and the copy in TCRdb shows in-frame clones only, minus some. V, J and clone size are those of that table, while D and trimming were read from the DNA. Here the sample spans roughly 300,000 clones, roughly 85% being singletons. This chain joins TRBV9 and TRBJ2-3; D might be TRBD2 (6 bases). The sequenced sample consisted of peripheral blood. The receptor was isolated from a human donor in a cohort sampled during active COVID-19. The CDR3 spells CASKRASSTDTQYF. The DNA of the CDR3 is TGTGCCAGCAAGCGGGCGTCTAGCACAGATACGCAGTATTTT.